Listed here are 29 T cell receptor beta chains from one sample, sequenced in a study of CD4 T cells in relation to SARS-CoV-2 and coronaviruses. The unexposed donors gave CD4+ T cells in 2011-2018, prior to COVID-19. Assay used: immunoSEQ multiplex PCR; TCRdb lists only in-frame clones, some missing. The repertoire includes about 64,000 clones, about 94% of them detected once, and around 0.13% sits in the top ten. The material sequenced was naive CD4+ T cells from PBMCs. Specified subset: naive CD4+ T cells isolated by negative enrichment. These receptors were collected from a human donor in good health.

This clone was found once. The chain has TRBV6-5 and TRBJ2-1, with a possible D match to TRBD1 (6 bases). V was clipped by 5 bases and J by 9 bases, with 20 bases between them. Germline CDR1 is MNHEY and CDR2 is SVGAGI. CDR3 length: 15 residues. The CDR3 sequence: CASSPRLGTLGEQFF. In DNA, the CDR3 is TGTGCCAGCAGTCCACGACTGGGGACATTGGGTGAGCAGTTCTTC.

A single count supports this clone. The chain carries TRBV11-2 and TRBJ1-1; D ambiguous. This CDR3 has 14 amino acids. Trimming left V 4 bases short and J 0 bases short, with 9 bases between. In germline, CDR1 is SGHAT, CDR2 FQNNGV. The CDR3 coding sequence is TGTGCCAGCAGCTCCAGTCTCATGAACACTGAAGCTTTCTTT. Amino acid sequence: CASSSSLMNTEAFF.

The chain links TRBV27 to TRBJ2-5; TRBD1 agrees at 10 bases. J lost 4 bases, V lost 5 bases, and 10 bases had no gene match. The germline V gene has CDR1 MNHEY and CDR2 SMNVEV (reference sequence). The CDR3 totals 16 residues. DNA for the CDR3: TGTGCCAGCAGTCCCCGACGGACAGGGGGAGGAGAGACCCAGTACTTC. It yields the protein CASSPRRTGGGETQYF.

The sample holds a few counts of this clone. The genes are TRBV6-5 and TRBJ2-7, with D uncertain. Trimming pared 4 bases from V and 4 bases from J, leaving 5 bases between. Per the germline V gene, CDR1 is MNHEY and CDR2 is SVGAGI. The CDR3 length is 11 residues. The CDR3, as DNA: TGTGCCAGCAGTTTTGGGTACGAGCAGTACTTC. Its protein is CASSFGYEQYF.

This chain uses TRBV10-1 with TRBJ2-1, with 8 bases that match TRBD2. Germline V gene data show CDR1 as WNHNN and CDR2 as SYGVQD (reference sequence). Germline trimming cut 6 bases from V and 7 bases from J; bases unmatched to any gene: 8. This CDR3 spans 14 amino acids. The CDR3, as DNA: TGCGCCAGCAGCTTCGGGGGGGCTCGAAATGAGCAGTTCTTC. Translated, it gives CASSFGGARNEQFF.

The chain carries TRBV6-1 and TRBJ2-2, with 7 bases that match TRBD1. CDR1 and CDR2 from the germline V gene are MNHNS and SASEGT. The CDR3 loop spans 14 amino acids. With V trimmed by 2 bases and J by 13 bases, 10 bases remained unmatched. This chain's CDR3 is CASSEYTGDLRLFF. CDR3 DNA sequence: TGTGCCAGCAGTGAATATACAGGGGACCTTCGGCTGTTTTTT.

V is TRBV11-2 and J is TRBJ2-1, with unresolved D. The V gene lost 6 bases and the J gene lost 10 bases, with 10 bases spanning the gap. The CDR3 sequence is 11 residues long. In germline, CDR1 is SGHAT, CDR2 FQNNGV. CDR3 sequence: CASRVAGEQFF. CDR3 nucleotide sequence: TGTGCCAGCAGAGTGGCTGGCGAGCAGTTCTTC.

The chain has TRBV6-2 or TRBV6-3 and TRBJ1-5, with D perhaps matching TRBD1 (6 bases). Per germline, CDR1 MNHEY and CDR2 SVGEGT. This CDR3 comprises 16 residues. The V gene lost 2 bases and the J gene lost 2 bases, with 13 bases spanning the gap. DNA for the CDR3: TGTGCCAGCAGTTACCGGCAAAGGGGGGGCAATCAGCCCCAGCATTTT. Translating it yields CASSYRQRGGNQPQHF.

The rearrangement joins TRBV7-9 to TRBJ2-2, with 7 bases aligning to TRBD2. Germline V gives CDR1 SEHNR, CDR2 FQNEAQ (reference sequence). J lost 6 bases, V lost 4 bases, and 11 bases had no gene match. This CDR3 spans 16 amino acids. Here the CDR3 reads CASSSRRGRASGELFF. The CDR3 DNA reads TGTGCCAGCAGCTCGAGACGGGGGAGGGCTTCCGGGGAGCTGTTTTTT.

The V gene is TRBV4-2, the J gene TRBJ1-1; D gene ambiguous. Germline CDR1 LGHNA, CDR2 YNFKEQ. The CDR3 extends over 18 amino acids. Trimming removed 0 bases at V and 0 bases at J, with 17 bases between. In DNA form, the CDR3 reads TGTGCCAGCAGCCAAGATCGTCACGGTCAGCTAATGAACACTGAAGCTTTCTTT. Translation: CASSQDRHGQLMNTEAFF.

The J gene is TRBJ1-3, the V gene TRBV6-5; D ambiguous. From germline, CDR1 is MNHEY and CDR2 SVGAGI. CDR3 length: 13 residues. V lost 8 bases and J 0 bases, leaving 8 bases between the germline ends. The CDR3 reads CASCLFSGNTIYF. CDR3 DNA sequence: TGTGCCAGCTGTCTTTTCTCTGGAAACACCATATATTTT.

The rearrangement uses TRBV3-1 (or the pseudogene TRBV3-2) and TRBJ2-3; D is tentatively TRBD1 or TRBD2 (6 bases each). Germline V gene sequence: CDR1 LGHDT, CDR2 YNNKEL (reference sequence). The CDR3 contains 15 residues. The ends were cut back, 3 bases at V and 3 bases at J, with 13 bases in the middle. As DNA, the CDR3 is TGTGCCAGCAGCCATCGGGCGGGACATACAGATACGCAGTATTTT. Its translation: CASSHRAGHTDTQYF.

This clone occurred once. V and J are TRBV19 and TRBJ2-7, with 7 bases that match TRBD1. The CDR3 loop spans 14 amino acids. Trimming removed 4 bases from V and 3 bases from J; junction bases left unmatched: 6. The germline V gene has CDR1 LNHDA and CDR2 SQIVND (reference sequence). CDR3 protein: CASSTDRIFYEQYF. In DNA, the CDR3 is TGTGCCAGTAGTACGGACAGGATCTTCTACGAGCAGTACTTC.

The chain recombines TRBV14 with TRBJ1-3; D is ambiguous. Germline CDR1 reads SGHDN; CDR2 reads FVKESK. The V end lost 4 bases, the J end lost 6 bases, and 19 bases lay between the germline ends. This CDR3 comprises 16 residues. The CDR3 reads CASSPGNLYQANTIYF. The CDR3 region has the DNA TGTGCCAGCAGCCCAGGCAACTTGTACCAGGCAAACACCATATATTTT.

The chain employs TRBV5-4 and TRBJ1-2, with 12 nucleotides matching TRBD1. The length of the CDR3 is 14 residues. The V gene end was trimmed by 4 bases and the J gene end by 5 bases; junction bases not matched to a gene: 3. Germline CDR1 SGHNT, CDR2 YYREEE (reference sequence). The CDR3 nucleotides read TGTGCCAGCAGCCGGGACAGGGGGCTTTATGGCTACACCTTC. Protein sequence: CASSRDRGLYGYTF. The whole variable domain, filled in from reference TRBV5-4 and TRBJ1-2, reads ETGVTQSPTHLIKTRGQQVTLRCSSQSGHNTVSWYQQALGQGPQFIFQYYREEENGRGNFPPRFSGLQFPNYSSELNVNALELDDSALYLCASSRDRGLYGYTFGSGTRLTVV.

V usage is TRBV6-5 and J usage is TRBJ2-2; 9 positions match TRBD2. The CDR3 runs to 14 residues. After removal of 7 bases from V and 6 bases from J, the junction contained 6 bases not matched to a gene. CDR1 MNHEY and CDR2 SVGAGI come from the germline V gene. The DNA of the CDR3 is TGTGCCAGCAACGTAGCGGGAGCGGCCGGGGAGCTGTTTTTT. Protein product: CASNVAGAAGELFF.

This chain links TRBV28 with TRBJ2-7; the D gene is possibly TRBD2 (5 bases). From germline, CDR1 is MDHEN and CDR2 SYDVKM. The CDR3 spans 12 residues. V lost 6 bases and J 5 bases, leaving 11 bases between the germline ends. The CDR3 DNA follows: TGTGCCAGCAGCGTGGAGCGGCACGAGCAGTACTTC. Protein product: CASSVERHEQYF.

V usage is TRBV12-3 or TRBV12-4 and J usage is TRBJ1-2; D may be TRBD1 (5 bases). V lost 3 bases, J lost 8 bases, and 10 bases lay in between. CDR3 length: 12 amino acids. The CDR3 loop reads CASSLLGVGYTF. CDR3 bases: TGTGCCAGCAGTTTGTTGGGGGTAGGCTACACCTTC.

V usage is TRBV23-1 and J usage is TRBJ2-1; TRBD2 matches 11 bases. TRBV23-1 is an ORF for which the function is uncertain. The junction had 18 bases not matched to a gene; V was cut back by 2 bases and J by 0 bases. CDR3 size: 22 residues. The CDR3 reads CASSQRWIAGGRRLSSYNEQFF. The CDR3 DNA follows: TGCGCCAGCAGTCAAAGATGGATAGCGGGAGGGCGAAGACTGAGCTCCTACAATGAGCAGTTCTTC.

V and J are TRBV19 and TRBJ1-4, with 7 bases that match TRBD1. This CDR3 comprises 14 residues. V shed 6 bases, J shed 4 bases, and the junction held 5 bases outside the gene matches. The germline CDR1 and CDR2 sequences are LNHDA and SQIVND (reference sequence). CDR3 sequence: CASRPGQLNEKLFF. DNA of the CDR3: TGTGCCAGTAGGCCGGGACAGCTTAATGAAAAACTGTTTTTT. The whole variable domain, remainder taken from reference TRBV19 and TRBJ1-4, is DGGITQSPKYLFRKEGQNVTLSCEQNLNHDAMYWYRQDPGQGLRLIYYSQIVNDFQKGDIAEGYSVSREKKESFPLTVTSAQKNPTAFYLCASRPGQLNEKLFFGSGTQLSVL.

V gene TRBV5-1 combines with J gene TRBJ1-2; 8 nucleotides match TRBD1. Germline trimming cut 4 bases from V and 7 bases from J; bases unmatched to any gene: 9. Germline values: CDR1 SGHRS, CDR2 YFSETQ. The CDR3 consists of 14 residues. The CDR3 is CASSRSATGAGYTF. Here the CDR3 DNA reads TGCGCCAGCAGCCGGTCCGCGACAGGGGCTGGCTACACCTTC.

A single count supports this clone. V gene TRBV5-1 combines with J gene TRBJ2-3, with 14 positions matching TRBD2. Germline loops: CDR1 SGHRS, CDR2 YFSETQ. The CDR3 has 20 residues. Trimming at V came to 1 base and at J to 5 bases, leaving 15 bases not matched to a gene. CDR3 in DNA: TGCGCCAGCAGCTTGCTAGGGACAGGGGGACTAGCGGGAGAAGGAGATACGCAGTATTTT. As protein: CASSLLGTGGLAGEGDTQYF.

The rearrangement uses TRBV11-3 and TRBJ1-1, with TRBD1 matching 7 bases. This CDR3 has 15 amino acids. The germline CDR1 and CDR2 sequences are SGHNT and YENEEA. J gave up 4 bases and V 5 bases, and 10 bases lay outside the gene matches. For the CDR3, the DNA is TGTGCCAGCAGCCCAAGGACAGGCGGCGGCACTGAAGCTTTCTTT. Translation gives CASSPRTGGGTEAFF.

The rearrangement joins TRBV11-2 to TRBJ2-1; 10 positions match TRBD2. With V trimmed by 2 bases and J by 10 bases, 14 bases remained unmatched. The germline V gene encodes CDR1 SGHAT and CDR2 FQNNGV. CDR3 size: 17 residues. The CDR3 is CASSLNPGTSAGGEQFF. CDR3 bases: TGTGCCAGCAGCTTAAACCCCGGGACTAGCGCGGGGGGCGAGCAGTTCTTC.

The chain carries TRBV5-1 and TRBJ2-7; 8 nucleotides match TRBD1. Germline V lookup: CDR1 SGHRS, CDR2 YFSETQ. J lost 3 bases, V lost 2 bases, and 7 bases had no gene match. CDR3 length: 15 residues. The CDR3 DNA sequence: TGCGCCAGCAGCTTCCGGACAGGGCGATACTACGAGCAGTACTTC. Its translation: CASSFRTGRYYEQYF.

This chain connects TRBV3-1 (or the pseudogene TRBV3-2) to TRBJ1-2; unclear D gene. The V end lost 1 base, the J end lost 7 bases, and 10 bases lay between the germline ends. This CDR3 has 13 amino acids. CDR1 LGHDT and CDR2 YNNKEL come from the germline V gene (reference sequence). CDR3 amino acids: CASSQVTRGGYTF. In DNA form, the CDR3 reads TGTGCCAGCAGCCAAGTTACCCGCGGTGGCTACACCTTC.

V gene TRBV7-9 combines with J gene TRBJ1-6; D gene unclear. CDR3 length: 15 residues. Trimming removed 4 bases from V and 8 bases from J, with 15 bases in between. Germline V gene lookup returns CDR1 SEHNR and CDR2 FQNEAQ (reference sequence). The CDR3 is CASSSTFLLDSPLHF. The CDR3 bases are TGTGCCAGCAGCTCTACCTTTCTACTAGATTCACCCCTCCACTTT.

This clone was observed a handful of times. The chain's CDR3 is CASSQQGRNTEAFF. In nucleotides, the CDR3 is TGTGCCAGCAGTCAACAGGGCCGAAACACTGAAGCTTTCTTT. V is TRBV6-6 and J is TRBJ1-1; maybe TRBD1 (6 bases). CDR1 is MNHNY and CDR2 is SVGAGI in the germline V gene (reference sequence). Deletions cut 5 bases from V and 2 bases from J, with 12 bases between. The CDR3 loop spans 14 amino acids.

The chain joins TRBV27 to TRBJ2-7, with 9 bases that match TRBD1. CDR1 and CDR2 from the germline V gene are MNHEY and SMNVEV (reference sequence). V was pared by 4 bases and J by 7 bases, with 14 bases of the junction left unmatched. The CDR3 has 16 amino acids. The CDR3 sequence is CASSSPGTGISKEQYF. CDR3 DNA: TGTGCCAGCAGTTCCCCCGGGACAGGGATAAGCAAGGAGCAGTACTTC.